This entry lists 32 T cell receptor beta chains sequenced from one sample in a study of shared clonotypes between healthy human individuals (TCRdb year 2020). Library generation was performed with the immunoSEQ multiplex PCR assay. Here the immuneACCESS table is served through TCRdb, limited to in-frame sequences with V and J called. Missing clones are a known gap in these copies; in checked studies unresolved V genes cover under half, and the rest lacks a known reason. The sample table shows 2 million to 2.5 million clones, and over 90% are seen once. Roughly 0.36% of the sample belongs to the ten largest clones. The sample comprised naive CD4+ T cells from PBMCs. The meaning of the sample's cell subset or site label: CD45RA+ positively selected. These receptors were obtained from a man between 18 and 29 years old in good health. Some clones in this sample may be carry-over from other donors' samples.

The chain employs TRBV6-6 and TRBJ1-5, with 8 bases identical to TRBD1. Trimming at V came to 5 bases and at J to 3 bases, leaving 3 bases not matched to a gene. CDR3 length: 14 amino acids. Germline assignment: CDR1 MNHNY and CDR2 SVGAGI (reference sequence). The CDR3 here is CASSPTGDNQPQHF. The CDR3 region has the DNA TGTGCCAGCAGTCCGACAGGGGACAATCAGCCCCAGCATTTT.

Comment on this clone: Other DNA sequences in this specimen translate into the identical CDR3. The chain is built from TRBV5-1 and TRBJ2-3; D unclear. Trimming took 3 bases from V and 0 from J, leaving 5 bases between them. Germline V lookup: CDR1 SGHRS, CDR2 YFSETQ. The CDR3 has 13 residues. The DNA for the CDR3 is TGCGCCAGCAGCTCGCCTAGCACAGATACGCAGTATTTT. As protein: CASSSPSTDTQYF.

V gene TRBV7-3 combines with J gene TRBJ2-7, with no clear D. Germline CDR1 SGHTA, CDR2 FQGTGA. Trimming took 0 bases from V and 3 from J, leaving 3 bases between them. This CDR3 is built from 12 residues. This CDR3 reads CASSLTGYEQYF. DNA for the CDR3: TGTGCCAGCAGCTTAACGGGCTACGAGCAGTACTTC.

Notes on this clone: This sample includes further DNA sequences coding for the same CDR3. The chain carries TRBV5-1 and TRBJ2-2; D possibly corresponds to TRBD2 (5 bases). V was trimmed by 4 bases and J by 7 bases, leaving 5 bases between them. The CDR3 extends over 11 amino acids. Germline CDR1 SGHRS, CDR2 YFSETQ. CDR3 in amino acids: CASSGGGELFF. As DNA, the CDR3 is TGCGCCAGCAGCGGAGGCGGGGAGCTGTTTTTT.

CDR3 loop: CASTPGQPNTGELFF. The DNA of the CDR3 is TGTGCCAGTACACCGGGACAGCCGAACACCGGGGAGCTGTTTTTT. The V and J genes are TRBV28 and TRBJ2-2; 7 nucleotides agree with TRBD1. The V gene end was trimmed by 9 bases and the J gene end by 0 bases; junction bases not matched to a gene: 7. Germline CDR1 is MDHEN and CDR2 is SYDVKM. CDR3 length: 15 amino acids.

The rearrangement links TRBV7-8 to TRBJ1-2; the D is unclear. V shed 2 bases and J shed 0 bases, with 16 bases lying between them. Germline CDR1 reads SGHVS; CDR2 reads FQNEAQ. CDR3 length: 17 residues. The CDR3, as DNA: TGTGCCAGCAGCTTACGACGGGTCCTCCTAGCTAACTATGGCTACACCTTC. The encoded protein is CASSLRRVLLANYGYTF.

The gene calls are TRBV5-1 and TRBJ2-1, with D possibly matching TRBD2 (6 bases). Trimming left V 3 bases short and J 9 bases short, with 10 bases between. This CDR3 is 12 amino acids long. CDR1 is SGHRS, CDR2 YFSETQ, per germline. The CDR3 reads CASSSRAGEQFF. The CDR3, as DNA: TGCGCCAGCAGCTCTCGAGCGGGTGAGCAGTTCTTC.

The chain recombines TRBV5-1 with TRBJ2-1; the match to TRBD1 covers 7 bases. J was trimmed by 7 bases and V by 4 bases; bases with no gene match: 8. Looked up from germline, CDR1 is SGHRS and CDR2 is YFSETQ. The CDR3 totals 14 residues. The CDR3: CASSKNYRGNEQFF. CDR3 coding DNA: TGCGCCAGCAGCAAGAATTACAGGGGAAATGAGCAGTTCTTC. Full variable domain (remainder filled in from reference TRBV5-1 and TRBJ2-1): KAGVTQTPRYLIKTRGQQVTLSCSPISGHRSVSWYQQTPGQGLQFLFEYFSETQRNKGNFPGRFSGRQFSNSRSEMNVSTLELGDSALYLCASSKNYRGNEQFFGPGTRLTVL.

This chain connects TRBV10-1 to TRBJ2-7; D might be TRBD1 (6 bases). Trimming took off 8 bases at V and 4 bases at J, with 6 bases between the two ends. The germline gives CDR1 WNHNN, CDR2 SYGVQD (reference sequence). The CDR3 covers 10 residues. The CDR3 is CASGQYEQYF. The CDR3 bases are TGCGCCAGCGGACAGTACGAGCAGTACTTC.

This clone has a handful of counts. Other DNA variants within this sample encode the same CDR3. The chain combines TRBV5-1 with TRBJ1-1; no firm D call. The CDR3 contains 14 residues. In germline, CDR1 is SGHRS, CDR2 YFSETQ. V gave up 0 bases and J gave up 0 bases, with 6 bases separating them. The CDR3 loop reads CASSLAGMNTEAFF. Here the CDR3 DNA reads TGCGCCAGCAGCTTGGCGGGGATGAACACTGAAGCTTTCTTT.

The V gene is TRBV2, the J gene TRBJ2-3; 8 positions agree with TRBD2. Trimming cost V 10 bases and J 3 bases; bases outside gene matches: 12. CDR3 length: 15 amino acids. Germline V gene data show CDR1 as SNHLY and CDR2 as FYNNEI. The CDR3 loop is CATKAGGGLTDTQYF. The CDR3 region has the DNA TGTGCCACCAAGGCGGGGGGAGGGTTAACAGATACGCAGTATTTT.

This rearrangement joins TRBV5-1 to TRBJ1-4; no clear D. The CDR3 contains 14 residues. Germline loops: CDR1 SGHRS, CDR2 YFSETQ. Trimming took off 3 bases at V and 6 bases at J, with 12 bases between the two ends. CDR3 sequence reads: CASSSWQADEKLFF. DNA for the CDR3: TGCGCCAGCAGCTCCTGGCAGGCAGATGAAAAACTGTTTTTT.

The genes are TRBV4-1 and TRBJ2-7; D tentatively fits TRBD1 or TRBD2 (5 bases each). Germline CDR1 is MGHRA and CDR2 is YSYEKL. V was clipped by 0 bases and J by 3 bases, with 12 bases between them. The CDR3 extends over 15 amino acids. The CDR3 spells CASSQDRSGSYEQYF. DNA of the CDR3: TGCGCCAGCAGCCAAGATCGCTCAGGGAGCTACGAGCAGTACTTC.

A note on this clone: The sample holds other DNA sequences that translate to the same CDR3. The rearrangement uses TRBV7-9 and TRBJ1-1, with 7 bases identical to TRBD1. The germline CDR1 and CDR2 sequences are SEHNR and FQNEAQ (reference sequence). J was trimmed by 3 bases and V by 5 bases; bases with no gene match: 3. CDR3 length equals 13 residues. As DNA, the CDR3 is TGTGCCAGCAGCCGGACAGGCGACACTGAAGCTTTCTTT. Amino acid sequence: CASSRTGDTEAFF. The whole variable domain, remainder taken from reference TRBV7-9 and TRBJ1-1, is DTGVSQNPRHKITKRGQNVTFRCDPISEHNRLYWYRQTLGQGPEFLTYFQNEAQLEKSRLLSDRFSAERPKGSFSTLEIQRTEQGDSAMYLCASSRTGDTEAFFGQGTRLTVV.

V is TRBV7-8 and J is TRBJ1-2; 10 positions match TRBD1. This CDR3 has 15 residues. The ends lost 0 bases at V and 6 bases at J; junction bases unmatched: 4. In germline, CDR1 is SGHVS, CDR2 FQNEAQ. The CDR3 DNA is TGTGCCAGCAGCTTAGCGATGGGGACAGGGGATGGCTACACCTTC. Translating it yields CASSLAMGTGDGYTF. Full variable domain (remainder filled in from reference TRBV7-8 and TRBJ1-2): GAGVSQSPRYKVAKRGQDVALRCDPISGHVSLFWYQQALGQGPEFLTYFQNEAQLDKSGLPSDRFFAERPEGSVSTLKIQRTQQEDSAVYLCASSLAMGTGDGYTFGSGTRLTVV.

The chain has TRBV7-2 and TRBJ1-2; TRBD1 agrees at 8 bases. CDR3 length: 15 residues. Germline assignment: CDR1 SGHTA and CDR2 FQGNSA. The trim removed 1 base at V and 10 bases at J, leaving 11 bases unmatched. CDR3 sequence: CASSLGGQDRADYTF. Here the CDR3 DNA reads TGTGCCAGCAGCTTAGGCGGACAGGACAGGGCTGACTACACCTTC.

The chain links TRBV30 to TRBJ1-4; unclear D gene. Between the trimmed V and J ends, which lost 1 base and 4 bases, there was a span of 7 bases. Germline V gives CDR1 GTSNPN, CDR2 SVGIG (reference sequence). The CDR3 has 13 amino acids. The CDR3 sequence: CAWSDGVNEKLFF. In nucleotides, the CDR3 is TGTGCCTGGAGTGACGGGGTTAATGAAAAACTGTTTTTT. Using reference TRBV30 and TRBJ1-4 for the parts outside the CDR3, the full variable domain is SQTIHQWPATLVQPVGSPLSLECTVEGTSNPNLYWYRQAAGRGLQLLFYSVGIGQISSEVPQNLSASRPQDRQFILSSKKLLLSDSGFYLCAWSDGVNEKLFFGSGTQLSVL.

This rearrangement joins TRBV5-1 to TRBJ1-2; D is possibly TRBD1 (6 bases). This CDR3 contains 13 residues. The germline V gene has CDR1 SGHRS and CDR2 YFSETQ. The ends were cut back, 0 bases at V and 7 bases at J, with 10 bases in the middle. The CDR3 sequence: CASSLDRESGYTF. The CDR3 DNA follows: TGCGCCAGCAGCTTGGACAGGGAAAGTGGCTACACCTTC.

On this clone itself: This specimen includes other DNA sequences encoding the same CDR3. The chain couples TRBV11-2 to TRBJ1-1; 8 nucleotides agree with TRBD1. The CDR3 contains 13 residues. CDR1 SGHAT and CDR2 FQNNGV come from the germline V gene. The J segment lost 5 bases and the V segment lost 5 bases, leaving 4 bases of the junction unmatched. This chain's CDR3 is CASSIRGRTEAFF. The DNA of the CDR3 is TGTGCCAGCAGCATCAGGGGGCGGACTGAAGCTTTCTTT.

This clone appeared a few times. The chain combines TRBV10-3 with TRBJ1-2; TRBD1 matches at 9 bases. J lost 7 bases, V lost 0 bases, and 6 bases had no gene match. CDR1 is ENHRY and CDR2 is SYGVKD in the germline V gene. The CDR3 length is 15 residues. CDR3 nucleotide sequence: TGTGCCATCAGTGAGTCCGGACAGGGGCTAAGTGGCTACACCTTC. Its protein product is CAISESGQGLSGYTF.

The V gene is TRBV28, the J gene TRBJ2-1; TRBD2 is a possible D gene (6 bases). V lost 6 bases, J lost 7 bases, and 19 bases lay in between. The germline V gene has CDR1 MDHEN and CDR2 SYDVKM. The CDR3 is made up of 15 amino acids. The CDR3 DNA reads as TGTGCCAGCAGCTACAATCCGGGAGTGGGGAATGAGCAGTTCTTC. It is translated as CASSYNPGVGNEQFF.

V gene TRBV11-2 combines with J gene TRBJ1-2, with D possibly being TRBD1 (5 bases). The germline V gene encodes CDR1 SGHAT and CDR2 FQNNGV. The V and J ends lost 5 bases and 4 bases respectively, with 17 bases between them. The CDR3 totals 15 residues. The CDR3 nucleotides are TGTGCCAGCAGCCCCTCCCGGGGACTGACCTATGGCTACACCTTC. Its protein product is CASSPSRGLTYGYTF.

In nucleotides, the CDR3 is TGCGCCAGCAGCCAGGACCATCGCGCAACTAATGAAAAACTGTTTTTT. It codes for CASSQDHRATNEKLFF. The chain has TRBV4-1 and TRBJ1-4; D call uncertain. CDR1 and CDR2 (germline): MGHRA, YSYEKL. The CDR3 is 16 residues long. Trimming stripped 3 bases from V and 0 bases from J, with 11 bases between.

This clone showed up just once. The chain combines TRBV19 with TRBJ1-3, with 8 bases aligning to TRBD1. The CDR3 loop spans 14 amino acids. The V gene end was trimmed by 7 bases and the J gene end by 4 bases; junction bases not matched to a gene: 6. Germline CDR1 reads LNHDA; CDR2 reads SQIVND (reference sequence). CDR3 protein: CASKDRASGNTIYF. The CDR3 region has the DNA TGTGCCAGTAAGGACAGGGCTTCCGGAAACACCATATATTTT.

The rearrangement links TRBV5-4 to TRBJ1-4, with 9 bases aligning to TRBD1. Germline V gene lookup returns CDR1 SGHNT and CDR2 YYREEE (reference sequence). V gave up 2 bases and J gave up 7 bases; unmatched junction bases: 6. The CDR3 runs 15 residues. The CDR3 nucleotides read TGTGCCAGCAGCTTACAGGGGGCTTTGTTTGAAAAACTGTTTTTT. Amino acids: CASSLQGALFEKLFF.

This chain joins TRBV19 and TRBJ2-7, with 13 bases fitting TRBD2. The CDR3 is 14 amino acids. Unmatched junction bases numbered 7, after V lost 4 bases and J lost 10 bases. The germline gives CDR1 LNHDA, CDR2 SQIVND (reference sequence). CDR3: CASSTGTSGMEQYF. The CDR3 coding sequence is TGTGCCAGTAGTACCGGGACTAGCGGGATGGAACAGTACTTC.

The table lists this clone with a count of one. The chain uses TRBV19 and TRBJ1-5, with 10 bases identical to TRBD1. The CDR3 is 15 amino acids. J lost 3 bases, V lost 7 bases, and 6 bases had no gene match. Germline-derived CDR1 and CDR2 are LNHDA and SQIVND (reference sequence). The CDR3 DNA reads TGTGCCAGTATTCTGACAGGGGGCCTCAATCAGCCCCAGCATTTT. Its translation is CASILTGGLNQPQHF.

This clone was seen just once. This sample also contains other DNA sequences that code for the same CDR3. The V gene is TRBV5-6, the J gene TRBJ2-6; D is possibly TRBD2 (6 bases). Per germline, CDR1 SGHDT and CDR2 YYEEEE. Trimming took 0 bases from V and 1 from J, leaving 8 bases between them. The length of the CDR3 is 16 residues. The CDR3: CASSLAGGSGANVLTF. In nucleotides, the CDR3 is TGTGCCAGCAGCTTGGCCGGGGGATCTGGGGCCAACGTCCTGACTTTC.

A single count supports this clone. The chain uses TRBV5-6 and TRBJ2-3; D gene ambiguous. The CDR3 covers 12 residues. Per the germline V gene, CDR1 is SGHDT and CDR2 is YYEEEE. The V and J ends lost 3 bases and 0 bases respectively, with 2 bases between them. CDR3 sequence reads: CASSYSTDTQYF. The CDR3 region has the DNA TGTGCCAGCAGCTACAGCACAGATACGCAGTATTTT.

This clone showed up just once. This chain links TRBV7-3 with TRBJ1-1; D is unclear. V lost 5 bases, J lost 0 bases, and 13 bases lay in between. The CDR3 contains 15 residues. Germline CDR1 SGHTA, CDR2 FQGTGA. DNA of the CDR3: TGTGCCAGCAGCCCGGACGGATTCATGAACACTGAAGCTTTCTTT. This codes for CASSPDGFMNTEAFF.

Worth noting for this clone: The same CDR3 is also encoded by other DNA sequences in this sample. This chain joins TRBV7-9 and TRBJ2-5; D uncertain. The CDR3 runs to 12 residues. Looked up from germline, CDR1 is SEHNR and CDR2 is FQNEAQ (reference sequence). Trimming shortened V by 5 bases and J by 5 bases, and 9 bases separated the two germline ends. The CDR3 DNA reads as TGTGCCAGCAGCCCGCCCGGGGAGACCCAGTACTTC. It specifies CASSPPGETQYF. The entire variable domain, with the rest obtained from reference TRBV7-9 and TRBJ2-5, is as follows: DTGVSQNPRHKITKRGQNVTFRCDPISEHNRLYWYRQTLGQGPEFLTYFQNEAQLEKSRLLSDRFSAERPKGSFSTLEIQRTEQGDSAMYLCASSPPGETQYFGPGTRLLVL.

This clone came up once. The chain carries TRBV28 and TRBJ2-4, with 9 bases identical to TRBD1. Unmatched junction bases numbered 5, after V lost 2 bases and J lost 6 bases. The CDR3 loop spans 15 amino acids. Germline V gene sequence: CDR1 MDHEN, CDR2 SYDVKM. CDR3 in DNA: TGTGCCAGCAGTTTACCCGGGACAGGGCTAAACATTCAGTACTTC. It yields the protein CASSLPGTGLNIQYF.